This is a list of T cell receptor beta chains from one sample in a study of regulatory T cells in long-lasting Graves disease. Via MiXCR, TCRdb re-called the multiplex PCR reads, giving one row per CDR3 protein. The sample yields approximately 560,000 distinct CDR3 sequences, 15% to 20% seen once. In addition, the sample was reused for a study of T cells in Graves' hyperthyroidism and ophthalmopathy.

This sample comprised peripheral blood mononuclear cells (PBMCs), obtained at new diagnosis, from a patient treated with antithyroid drugs. All receptors come from a man younger than 35 with Graves disease. The CDR3 runs from the conserved cysteine through the conserved F or W. A D gene is named only where the DNA matches it firmly. The size of a clone is reported for some rows only, either as once, few or many, or as a class for expanded clones.

clone_size: many; d_call: -; v_call: TRBV18; j_call: TRBJ2-7; cdr3_nt: TGTGCCAGCTCACCACAGGACAGTCCGTACTCCTACGAGCAGTACTTC; cdr3_aa: CASSPQDSPYSYEQYF
clone_size: many; d_call: TRBD1; v_call: TRBV9; j_call: TRBJ2-7; cdr3_nt: TGTGCCAGCAGCGTAGGCGGCAGGGGGAACGAGCAGTACTTC; cdr3_aa: CASSVGGRGNEQYF
clone_size: -; d_call: TRBD2; v_call: TRBV20-1; j_call: TRBJ2-3; cdr3_nt: TGCAGTGCTAGAGATCCGGCGGGAGGCACAGATACGCAGTATTTT; cdr3_aa: CSARDPAGGTDTQYF
clone_size: many; d_call: -; v_call: TRBV27; j_call: TRBJ2-7; cdr3_nt: TGTGCCAGCCCGCGGGACAGCTATTACGAGCAGTACTTC; cdr3_aa: CASPRDSYYEQYF
clone_size: many; d_call: -; v_call: TRBV27; j_call: TRBJ2-7; cdr3_nt: TGTGCCAGCAGCCCCAGGAGCTCCTACGAGCAGTACTTC; cdr3_aa: CASSPRSSYEQYF
clone_size: many; d_call: TRBD1; v_call: TRBV24-1; j_call: TRBJ1-5; cdr3_nt: TGTGCCACCAGTGCCGGACAGGGAAAAAATCAGCCCCAGCATTTT; cdr3_aa: CATSAGQGKNQPQHF
clone_size: -; d_call: TRBD1; v_call: TRBV19; j_call: TRBJ1-6; cdr3_nt: TGTGCCAGTAGTAACGGCAGGGGGAATTCACCCCTCCACTTT; cdr3_aa: CASSNGRGNSPLHF
clone_size: few; d_call: TRBD2; v_call: TRBV30; j_call: TRBJ2-1; cdr3_nt: TGTGCCTGGAGTCGGCTAGCGGGATTTAATGAGCAGTTCTTC; cdr3_aa: CAWSRLAGFNEQFF
clone_size: many; d_call: TRBD1; v_call: TRBV12-3/TRBV12-4; j_call: TRBJ2-4; cdr3_nt: TGTGCCAGCAGTACAGGGGCCCTAAGTGACATTCAGTACTTC; cdr3_aa: CASSTGALSDIQYF
clone_size: many; d_call: TRBD2; v_call: TRBV7-8; j_call: TRBJ2-7; cdr3_nt: TGTGCCAGCAGCCCGGGGGGAGGTCAAACCTACGAGCAGTACTTC; cdr3_aa: CASSPGGGQTYEQYF
clone_size: -; d_call: -; v_call: TRBV25-1; j_call: TRBJ2-1; cdr3_nt: TGTGCCAGCAGTGAGTCGGGGTCCTACAATGAGCAGTTCTTC; cdr3_aa: CASSESGSYNEQFF
clone_size: few; d_call: -; v_call: TRBV19; j_call: TRBJ2-4; cdr3_nt: TGTGCCAGTAGTATAGGCAGGGATCTCGCCAAAAACATTCAGTACTTC; cdr3_aa: CASSIGRDLAKNIQYF
clone_size: many; d_call: -; v_call: TRBV27; j_call: TRBJ2-5; cdr3_nt: TGTGCCAGCAGCCCCACCGGTCGGCGGGCGCAAGAGACCCAGTACTTC; cdr3_aa: CASSPTGRRAQETQYF
clone_size: many; d_call: TRBD2; v_call: TRBV11-3; j_call: TRBJ2-1; cdr3_nt: TGTGCCAGCAGCCCCCGGAGTAGCGGGGGAAACAATGAGCAGTTCTTC; cdr3_aa: CASSPRSSGGNNEQFF
clone_size: many; d_call: TRBD1; v_call: TRBV12-3/TRBV12-4; j_call: TRBJ1-1; cdr3_nt: TGTGCCAGCAGTCCAAGGGGACAGGTGAACACTGAAGCTTTCTTT; cdr3_aa: CASSPRGQVNTEAFF
clone_size: many; d_call: TRBD1; v_call: TRBV6-1; j_call: TRBJ2-7; cdr3_nt: TGTGCCAGCGGACAGGGGGTCGGTTACGAGCAGTACTTC; cdr3_aa: CASGQGVGYEQYF
clone_size: few; d_call: -; v_call: TRBV9; j_call: TRBJ2-1; cdr3_nt: TGTGCCAGCAGCGCTTGGGGCACTTCTTACAATGAGCAGTTCTTC; cdr3_aa: CASSAWGTSYNEQFF
clone_size: -; d_call: TRBD1; v_call: TRBV28; j_call: TRBJ1-5; cdr3_nt: TGTGCCAGCAAAATAGGGACAGAGTATAGCAATCAGCTCCAGCATTTT; cdr3_aa: CASKIGTEYSNQLQHF
clone_size: many; d_call: TRBD1; v_call: TRBV27; j_call: TRBJ2-3; cdr3_nt: TGTGCCAGCAGTTTGGACAGGGCTAGCACAGATACGCAGTATTTT; cdr3_aa: CASSLDRASTDTQYF
clone_size: -; d_call: -; v_call: TRBV29-1; j_call: TRBJ2-7; cdr3_nt: TGCAGCGCCGGCAGGGCCTCCTACGAGCAGTACTTC; cdr3_aa: CSAGRASYEQYF
clone_size: -; d_call: -; v_call: TRBV12-3/TRBV12-4; j_call: TRBJ2-1; cdr3_nt: TGTGCCAGCAGTTCGAACTCCTACGAGCAGTTCTTC; cdr3_aa: CASSSNSYEQFF
clone_size: -; d_call: -; v_call: TRBV20-1; j_call: TRBJ1-1; cdr3_nt: TGCAGTGCGCAACAAGCCAGGGTGAGGGGAACTGAAGCTTTCTTT; cdr3_aa: CSAQQARVRGTEAFF
clone_size: many; d_call: TRBD2; v_call: TRBV11-2; j_call: TRBJ2-7; cdr3_nt: TGTGCCAGCAGCCCGGCGGCGGGAGGGGGGTCCTACGAGCAGTACTTC; cdr3_aa: CASSPAAGGGSYEQYF
clone_size: many; d_call: -; v_call: TRBV20-1; j_call: TRBJ1-1; cdr3_nt: TGCAGTGCTAGAACTATTACTCTTGAAGCTTTCTTT; cdr3_aa: CSARTITLEAFF
clone_size: -; d_call: -; v_call: TRBV27; j_call: TRBJ2-5; cdr3_nt: TGTGCCAGCAGTTGGGCTCGGGTTCAGACCCAGTACTTC; cdr3_aa: CASSWARVQTQYF
clone_size: many; d_call: -; v_call: TRBV2; j_call: TRBJ1-6; cdr3_nt: TGTGCCAGCTCCGGGGCCGAGAATTCACCCCTCCACTTT; cdr3_aa: CASSGAENSPLHF
clone_size: few; d_call: -; v_call: TRBV6-2/TRBV6-3; j_call: TRBJ1-5; cdr3_nt: TGTGCCAGCAGTTACCGGGGAACGGGCAATCAGCCCCAGCATTTT; cdr3_aa: CASSYRGTGNQPQHF
clone_size: -; d_call: -; v_call: TRBV6-2/TRBV6-3; j_call: TRBJ1-2; cdr3_nt: TGTGCCAGCAGTACTAACAGGGTACAGGGCTACACCTTC; cdr3_aa: CASSTNRVQGYTF
clone_size: few; d_call: -; v_call: TRBV20-1; j_call: TRBJ2-5; cdr3_nt: TGCAGTGCTAGAGAAGGTGGAGTCCAAGAGACCCAGTACTTC; cdr3_aa: CSAREGGVQETQYF
clone_size: -; d_call: -; v_call: TRBV11-3; j_call: TRBJ2-1; cdr3_nt: TGTGCCAGCAGCTTACGGCAAGACAAGAACAATGAGCAGTTCTTC; cdr3_aa: CASSLRQDKNNEQFF
clone_size: -; d_call: -; v_call: TRBV6-1; j_call: TRBJ1-3; cdr3_nt: TGTGCCAGCAGTGAAGCTCGGGGAAACACCATATATTTT; cdr3_aa: CASSEARGNTIYF
clone_size: many; d_call: TRBD2; v_call: TRBV12-3/TRBV12-4; j_call: TRBJ2-5; cdr3_nt: TGTGCCAGCAGTTTAGGGACTAGCGGGGTAAACCAAGAGACCCAGTACTTC; cdr3_aa: CASSLGTSGVNQETQYF
clone_size: -; d_call: -; v_call: TRBV20-1; j_call: TRBJ2-2; cdr3_nt: TGCAGTGCTAGAGTAGCGCGGGGTGGCCCGGCGAACACCGGGGAGCTGTTTTTT; cdr3_aa: CSARVARGGPANTGELFF
clone_size: many; d_call: -; v_call: TRBV2; j_call: TRBJ1-2; cdr3_nt: TGTGCCAGCAGTGAAGGGGTCAGGGGCTACACCTTC; cdr3_aa: CASSEGVRGYTF
clone_size: many; d_call: -; v_call: TRBV7-9; j_call: TRBJ2-1; cdr3_nt: TGTGCCAGCAGCACCCGGACAGGGGCGGGAGCGGGAGGAATCAATGAGCAGTTCTTC; cdr3_aa: CASSTRTGAGAGGINEQFF
clone_size: many; d_call: -; v_call: TRBV7-9; j_call: TRBJ2-7; cdr3_nt: TGTGCCAGCAGCTTATCGAGCAGGGTTTCCTACGAGCAGTACTTC; cdr3_aa: CASSLSSRVSYEQYF
clone_size: many; d_call: -; v_call: TRBV2; j_call: TRBJ2-3; cdr3_nt: TGTGCCAGCAGTGAGGCGGGAATGGGGGCAGATACGCAGTATTTT; cdr3_aa: CASSEAGMGADTQYF
clone_size: many; d_call: TRBD2; v_call: TRBV29-1; j_call: TRBJ2-1; cdr3_nt: TGCAGCGTTGAAGTCCCCGGGACTAGTCGGAATGAGCAGTTCTTC; cdr3_aa: CSVEVPGTSRNEQFF
clone_size: -; d_call: TRBD1; v_call: TRBV5-4; j_call: TRBJ2-7; cdr3_nt: TGTGCCAGCAGCCAGGGACAGGGCCGGCACGAGCAGTACTTC; cdr3_aa: CASSQGQGRHEQYF
clone_size: few; d_call: -; v_call: TRBV20-1; j_call: TRBJ2-3; cdr3_nt: TGCAGTGCTCAACGACAGGACCTACGGGCGCAGTATTTT; cdr3_aa: CSAQRQDLRAQYF
clone_size: few; d_call: TRBD1; v_call: TRBV27; j_call: TRBJ1-2; cdr3_nt: TGTGCCAGCAGCTCCACTAGGGTACAGGGGATTAGCTATGGCTACACCTTC; cdr3_aa: CASSSTRVQGISYGYTF
clone_size: -; d_call: -; v_call: TRBV19; j_call: TRBJ2-1; cdr3_nt: TGTGCCAGTATTGGGAGCTCCTACAATGAGCAGTTCTTC; cdr3_aa: CASIGSSYNEQFF
clone_size: many; d_call: -; v_call: TRBV18; j_call: TRBJ2-1; cdr3_nt: TGTGCCAGCTCACCGGTAACGGGAGTGAGTAATGAGCAGTTCTTC; cdr3_aa: CASSPVTGVSNEQFF
clone_size: many; d_call: -; v_call: TRBV3-1; j_call: TRBJ2-1; cdr3_nt: TGTGCCAGCAGCCGCCGGGACCCAACCAAACATGAGCAGTTCTTC; cdr3_aa: CASSRRDPTKHEQFF
clone_size: -; d_call: -; v_call: TRBV2; j_call: TRBJ2-3; cdr3_nt: TGTGCCAGCCCAGACAGGTACCGCACAGATACGCAGTATTTT; cdr3_aa: CASPDRYRTDTQYF
clone_size: few; d_call: -; v_call: TRBV18; j_call: TRBJ1-1; cdr3_nt: TGTGCCAGCTCACCACCCGAAGGCACTGAAGCTTTCTTT; cdr3_aa: CASSPPEGTEAFF
clone_size: -; d_call: TRBD2; v_call: TRBV3-1; j_call: TRBJ2-1; cdr3_nt: TGTGCCAGCAGCCAGAGACTAGCGTATAATGAGCAGTTCTTC; cdr3_aa: CASSQRLAYNEQFF
clone_size: few; d_call: -; v_call: TRBV6-1; j_call: TRBJ1-4; cdr3_nt: TGTGCCAGCACCCCTGGACAAACAACTAATGAAAAACTGTTTTTT; cdr3_aa: CASTPGQTTNEKLFF
clone_size: many; d_call: TRBD1; v_call: TRBV30; j_call: TRBJ1-2; cdr3_nt: TGTGCCTGGAATGACAGGGGTTATAGCTATGGCTACACCTTC; cdr3_aa: CAWNDRGYSYGYTF
clone_size: many; d_call: -; v_call: TRBV24-1; j_call: TRBJ2-5; cdr3_nt: TGTGCCACCAGTGATGCCGCGGGGAACCAAGAGACCCAGTACTTC; cdr3_aa: CATSDAAGNQETQYF
clone_size: -; d_call: -; v_call: TRBV28; j_call: TRBJ1-6; cdr3_nt: TGTGCCAGCAGTCCACCCAGGGGACATAATTCACCCCTCCACTTT; cdr3_aa: CASSPPRGHNSPLHF
clone_size: many; d_call: -; v_call: TRBV28; j_call: TRBJ2-2; cdr3_nt: TGTGCCAGCGGCCCGGGACATAACACCGGGGAGCTGTTTTTT; cdr3_aa: CASGPGHNTGELFF
clone_size: -; d_call: TRBD2; v_call: TRBV10-3; j_call: TRBJ2-1; cdr3_nt: TGTGCCATCAGTGAGCCTAGCGGGAGGAAGAGCTCCTACAATGAGCAGTTCTTC; cdr3_aa: CAISEPSGRKSSYNEQFF
clone_size: -; d_call: TRBD2; v_call: TRBV18; j_call: TRBJ2-5; cdr3_nt: TGTGCCAGCTCACCGCCTAGCGGGTTCCAAGAGACCCAGTACTTC; cdr3_aa: CASSPPSGFQETQYF
clone_size: many; d_call: TRBD2; v_call: TRBV20-1; j_call: TRBJ2-5; cdr3_nt: TGCAGTGCTAGAGGGGGACTAGCGGGAGTACAGGAGACCCAGTACTTC; cdr3_aa: CSARGGLAGVQETQYF